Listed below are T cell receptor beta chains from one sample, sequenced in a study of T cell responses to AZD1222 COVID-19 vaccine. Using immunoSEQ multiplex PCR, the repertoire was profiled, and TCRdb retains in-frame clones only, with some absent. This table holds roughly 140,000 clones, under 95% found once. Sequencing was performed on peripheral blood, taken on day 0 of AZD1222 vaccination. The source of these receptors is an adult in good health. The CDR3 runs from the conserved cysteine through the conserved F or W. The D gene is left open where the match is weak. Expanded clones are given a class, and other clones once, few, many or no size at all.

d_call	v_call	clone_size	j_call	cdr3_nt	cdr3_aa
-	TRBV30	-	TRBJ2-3	TGTGCCTGGCGGGACTCTCCGGGACTTAGCACAGATACGCAGTATTTT	CAWRDSPGLSTDTQYF
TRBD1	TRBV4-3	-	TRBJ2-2	TGCGCCAGCAGCCAATTTTTCTGGGACAGTACGAACACCGGGGAGCTGTTTTTT	CASSQFFWDSTNTGELFF
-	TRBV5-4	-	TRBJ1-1	TGTGCCAGCAGTAACAAAATTTCGGGATCCACTGAAGCTTTCTTT	CASSNKISGSTEAFF
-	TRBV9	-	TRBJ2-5	TGTGCCAGCAGCGTCCAGGGCGGTTCGGAGACCCAGTACTTC	CASSVQGGSETQYF
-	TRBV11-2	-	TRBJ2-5	TGTGCCAGCAGCCCCCCCCGAGAGGGCGCCTTTGGGGAGACCCAGTACTTC	CASSPPREGAFGETQYF
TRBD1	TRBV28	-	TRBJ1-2	TGTGCCAGCAGTTTATACCCGGCCGGGACAGAATTTAACTATGGCTACACCTTC	CASSLYPAGTEFNYGYTF
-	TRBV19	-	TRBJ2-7	TGTGCCAGTAGTCCTGCCATCGGGGGCGAGCAGTACTTC	CASSPAIGGEQYF
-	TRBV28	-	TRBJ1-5	TGTGCCAGCAGTTTAATCGGTAGCAATCAGCCCCAGCATTTT	CASSLIGSNQPQHF
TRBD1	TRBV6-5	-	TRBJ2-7	TGTGCCAGCACCCCGGGGACAGGGGGCTTTCTGGGGCAGTACTTC	CASTPGTGGFLGQYF
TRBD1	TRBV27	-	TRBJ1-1	TGTGCCAGCAGTTCAACACCCCCGGGACAGCTGAACACTGAAGCTTTCTTT	CASSSTPPGQLNTEAFF
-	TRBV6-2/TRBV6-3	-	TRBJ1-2	TGTGCCAGCAGTCCCTCTTCCGTCTATGGCTACACCTTC	CASSPSSVYGYTF
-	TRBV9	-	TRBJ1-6	TGTGCCAGCAGCTCATCAGGAGGTGGGAATTCACCCCTCCACTTT	CASSSSGGGNSPLHF
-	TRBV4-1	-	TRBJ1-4	TGCGCCAGCAGCCACCGGACGGTCACTAATGAAAAACTGTTTTTT	CASSHRTVTNEKLFF
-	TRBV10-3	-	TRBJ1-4	TGTGCCATCAGCGAGAATATCGTTGAAAAACTGTTTTTT	CAISENIVEKLFF
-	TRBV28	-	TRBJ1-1	TGTGCCAGCAGCCTCCCAGGCTCAGCTTTCTTT	CASSLPGSAFF
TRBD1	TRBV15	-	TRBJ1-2	TGTGCCACCAGCAGAGAAAAGGGAGGGGGACAGGGCCGTGGCTACACCTTC	CATSREKGGGQGRGYTF
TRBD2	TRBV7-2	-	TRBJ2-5	TGTGCCAGCAGCTCCCGACTAGCGGGGGGGGTGGCCCAGTACTTC	CASSSRLAGGVAQYF
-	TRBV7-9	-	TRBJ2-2	TGTGCCAGCAGCTCAGGCGGGGAGCTGTTTTTT	CASSSGGELFF
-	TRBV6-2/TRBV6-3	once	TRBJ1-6	TGTGCCAGCAGTTACTCGACGGACCGGGGCAGCCCACTCCACTTT	CASSYSTDRGSPLHF
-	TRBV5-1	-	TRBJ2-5	TGCGCCAGCAGCCTACGGACCGGAGAGACCCAGTACTTC	CASSLRTGETQYF
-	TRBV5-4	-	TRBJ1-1	TGTGCCAGCAGCTTGTCCAGCGGTATGACTGAAGCTTTCTTT	CASSLSSGMTEAFF
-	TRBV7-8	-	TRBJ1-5	TGTGCCAGCAGCTTAGACACCCTCGGCAATCAGCCCCAGCATTTT	CASSLDTLGNQPQHF
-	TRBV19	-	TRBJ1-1	TGTGCCAGTAGTATCTCGGGAAACATGAACACTGAAGCTTTCTTT	CASSISGNMNTEAFF
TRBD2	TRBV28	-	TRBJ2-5	TGTGCCAGCAGTTTGGGCGGGAGTGTGGGGACCCAGTACTTC	CASSLGGSVGTQYF
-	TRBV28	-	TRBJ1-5	TGTGCCAGCAGGGTCGACAGGAGCAATCAGCCCCAGCATTTT	CASRVDRSNQPQHF
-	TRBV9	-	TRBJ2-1	TGTGCCAGCAGCTCCCGACTAGGCAATGAGCAGTTCTTC	CASSSRLGNEQFF
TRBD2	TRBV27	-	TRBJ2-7	TGTGCCAGCAGTCGGGGTAGCGGGAGGCCGGCCTACGAGCAGTACTTC	CASSRGSGRPAYEQYF
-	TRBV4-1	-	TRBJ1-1	TGCGCCAGCAGCCATGACCGTGAAAGGGCTTTCTTT	CASSHDRERAFF
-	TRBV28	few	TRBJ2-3	TGTGCCAGCATCAACCGGAAGGGTAGCACAGATACGCAGTATTTT	CASINRKGSTDTQYF
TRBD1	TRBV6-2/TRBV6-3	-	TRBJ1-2	TGTGCCAGCAGTTACCTGGGGACAGGTCTCTATGGCTACACCTTC	CASSYLGTGLYGYTF
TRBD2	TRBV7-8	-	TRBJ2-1	TGTGCCAGCAGCTATAGACTAGCGGGAAACGGGAATGAGCAGTTCTTC	CASSYRLAGNGNEQFF
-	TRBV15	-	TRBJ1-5	TGTGCCACCAGCAGAGAAGAGGGTTCACGACAGCCCCAGCATTTT	CATSREEGSRQPQHF
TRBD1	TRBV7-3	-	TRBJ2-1	TGTGCCAGCAGCTCTACAGGGGGCTCCTACAATGAGCAGTTCTTC	CASSSTGGSYNEQFF
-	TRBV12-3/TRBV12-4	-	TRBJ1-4	TGTGCCAGCAGTTTAGGGGTTTTTCAAAAACTGTTTTTT	CASSLGVFQKLFF
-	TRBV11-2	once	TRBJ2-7	TGTGCCAGCAGGGCTGGGGTCTGGATGGACGAGCAGTACTTC	CASRAGVWMDEQYF
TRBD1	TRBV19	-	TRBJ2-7	TGTGCCAGTAGTATAGTACAGGGGGCGACCTACGAGCAGTACTTC	CASSIVQGATYEQYF
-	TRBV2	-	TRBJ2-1	TGTGCCAGCAGTGAAAATCCCCCCCCCTACGATGAGCAGTTCTTC	CASSENPPPYDEQFF
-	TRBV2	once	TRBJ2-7	TGTGCCAGCGGGGGGCCGGGGACAAGCTCCTACGAGCAGTACTTC	CASGGPGTSSYEQYF
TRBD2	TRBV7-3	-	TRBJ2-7	TGTGCCAGCAGCTCCTTAGCGGGAGGTACCTACGAGCAGTACTTC	CASSSLAGGTYEQYF
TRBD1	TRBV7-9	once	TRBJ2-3	TGTGCCAGCAGCCCACCCCCTGGACAGGGCGGCACAGATACGCAGTATTTT	CASSPPPGQGGTDTQYF
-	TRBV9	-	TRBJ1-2	TGTGCCAGCACCTCTTCCTGGTTTGGCTACACCTTC	CASTSSWFGYTF
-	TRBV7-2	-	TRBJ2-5	TGTGCCAGCAGAATCCCCCCAGGGGAGACCCAGTACTTC	CASRIPPGETQYF
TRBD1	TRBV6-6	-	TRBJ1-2	TGTGCCAGTAGGGGGGGACAGGGCTTATATGGCTACACCTTC	CASRGGQGLYGYTF
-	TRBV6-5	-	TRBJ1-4	TGTGCCAGCAGTTACCAATCACCGGGACCTAATGAAAAACTGTTTTTT	CASSYQSPGPNEKLFF
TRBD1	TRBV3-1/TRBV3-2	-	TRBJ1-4	TGTGCCAGCAGCCAGCCCGGGACAGCGGGTGAAAAACTGTTTTTT	CASSQPGTAGEKLFF
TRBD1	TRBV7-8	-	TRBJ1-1	TGTGCCAGCAGCCCTAGCCGGACAGGGAGGGGGAACACTGAAGCTTTCTTT	CASSPSRTGRGNTEAFF
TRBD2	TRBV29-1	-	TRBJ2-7	TGCAGCGTTGAGGGGGGGGCCTACGAGCAGTACTTC	CSVEGGAYEQYF
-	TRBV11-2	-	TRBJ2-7	TGTGCCAGCAGCTTGGCTCAGGGGACCTACGAGCAGTACTTC	CASSLAQGTYEQYF